Below, 15 T cell receptor beta chains from the same sample are listed, as sequenced in a study of T cell clones after liver transplantation. Sequenced by immunoSEQ multiplex PCR; TCRdb stores in-frame clones only, minus some. The table shows tens of thousands of clones, with about 71% occurring only once. This specimen was CD4+ T cells from blood, taken at the approximately 16-month timepoint. These receptors came from a human patient who received a liver transplant. The graft donor may be the source of some T cells.

The chain couples TRBV6-1 to TRBJ2-3; 11 positions match TRBD2. This CDR3 has 15 amino acids. Looked up from germline, CDR1 is MNHNS and CDR2 is SASEGT. V was clipped by 7 bases and J by 0 bases; unmatched bases: 3. CDR3 sequence reads: CASTGTSGSTDTQYF. CDR3 DNA sequence: TGTGCCAGCACCGGGACTAGCGGAAGCACAGATACGCAGTATTTT.

The V and J genes are TRBV6-1 and TRBJ2-5; 7 bases line up with TRBD2. Trimming removed 6 bases from V and 7 bases from J; junction bases left unmatched: 11. Germline V gene data show CDR1 as MNHNS and CDR2 as SASEGT. The CDR3 totals 14 residues. The CDR3 loop reads CASRLAYEGRTQYF. The CDR3 DNA is TGTGCCAGCAGACTAGCGTACGAAGGAAGGACCCAGTACTTC.

The chain carries TRBV29-1 and TRBJ2-3, with 11 positions matching TRBD2. Germline assignment: CDR1 SQVTM and CDR2 ANQGSEA. After removal of 6 bases from V and 0 bases from J, the junction contained 8 bases not matched to a gene. This CDR3 region has 16 residues. The CDR3 spells CSVKGRLAGSTDTQYF. In nucleotides, the CDR3 is TGCAGCGTCAAGGGCCGACTAGCGGGGAGCACAGATACGCAGTATTTT.

J is TRBJ2-1 and V is TRBV27; 8 nucleotides agree with TRBD2. The germline V gene has CDR1 MNHEY and CDR2 SMNVEV (reference sequence). Losses at the gene ends were 6 bases for V and 6 bases for J; bases not matched to a gene: 16. The CDR3 is 17 residues long. CDR3: CASSFFWGGTRSNEQFF. The CDR3 nucleotides are TGTGCCAGCAGCTTTTTTTGGGGGGGGACTAGGTCCAATGAGCAGTTCTTC.

V and J are TRBV19 and TRBJ1-2; D not resolved. This CDR3 region has 12 residues. Germline CDR1 LNHDA, CDR2 SQIVND (reference sequence). Trimming cost V 6 bases and J 2 bases, with 7 bases left between them. The CDR3 bases are TGTGCCAGTAGATTTTCGAACTATGGCTACACCTTC. Amino acids: CASRFSNYGYTF.

The V gene is TRBV6-1, the J gene TRBJ2-1; TRBD2 matches 13 bases. Per germline, CDR1 MNHNS and CDR2 SASEGT. CDR3 length: 15 residues. V lost 6 bases to trimming and J lost 8 bases; unmatched junction nucleotides: 7. The CDR3 coding sequence is TGTGCCAGCAGATCCGGGACTAGCGGGATGGATGAGCAGTTCTTC. Amino acid sequence: CASRSGTSGMDEQFF.

This clone was counted once. The V and J genes are TRBV7-8 and TRBJ1-6, with no clear D. V shed 5 bases and J shed 7 bases, with 18 bases lying between them. There are 16 residues in the CDR3. The germline V gene has CDR1 SGHVS and CDR2 FQNEAQ. CDR3 in amino acids: CASSPAGQAKNSPLHF. The CDR3 region has the DNA TGTGCCAGCAGCCCTGCGGGCCAAGCAAAAAATTCACCCCTCCACTTT.

J is TRBJ2-2 and V is TRBV6-1; the D gene is possibly TRBD1 (5 bases). Germline V lookup: CDR1 MNHNS, CDR2 SASEGT. With 3 bases removed from V and 4 bases from J, the gap between germline ends came to 9 bases. CDR3 length: 14 amino acids. The CDR3 region has the DNA TGTGCCAGCAGTGAGACAGCTTCCACCGGGGAGCTGTTTTTT. Protein sequence: CASSETASTGELFF.

The chain employs TRBV5-6 and TRBJ1-4, with D possibly TRBD1 on 6 matching bases. The germline CDR1 and CDR2 sequences are SGHDT and YYEEEE. Trimming stripped 5 bases from V and 8 bases from J, with 13 bases between. This CDR3 comprises 13 residues. CDR3 sequence: CASSHRVIEKLFF. The CDR3 coding sequence is TGTGCCAGCAGTCACAGGGTTATAGAAAAACTGTTTTTT.

Concerning this clone itself: This may arise from a read error, as a much more abundant clone is one base away. Different DNA sequences within this sample yield the same CDR3. V and J are TRBV7-6 and TRBJ1-3; no clear D. Trimming removed 5 bases at V and 0 bases at J, with 8 bases between. Germline CDR1 SGHVS, CDR2 FNYEAQ. The CDR3 has 14 residues. Written as DNA, the CDR3 is TGTGCCAGCAGCCCGAGGGACTCTGGAAACACCATATATTTT. Translating it yields CASSPRDSGNTIYF.

The chain couples TRBV6-1 to TRBJ2-7; perhaps TRBD1 as D (6 bases). The germline gives CDR1 MNHNS, CDR2 SASEGT. CDR3 size: 15 residues. Trimming left V 6 bases short and J 0 bases short, with 15 bases between. CDR3 sequence: CASRQDRVHSYEQYF. As DNA, the CDR3 is TGTGCCAGCAGACAGGACAGAGTCCACTCCTACGAGCAGTACTTC.

The chain recombines TRBV5-1 with TRBJ2-2, with D tentatively TRBD2 (5 bases). The CDR3 totals 19 residues. The ends were cut back, 3 bases at V and 1 base at J, with 22 bases in the middle. Germline CDR1 is SGHRS and CDR2 is YFSETQ. The CDR3: CASSSGILVGTKNTGELFF. CDR3 nucleotide sequence: TGCGCCAGCAGCTCGGGGATCCTGGTGGGCACCAAGAACACCGGGGAGCTGTTTTTT.

Regarding this clone: This sample also contains other DNA sequences that code for the same CDR3. The chain combines TRBV5-1 with TRBJ2-5; D is undetermined. This CDR3 is 15 amino acids long. Germline loops: CDR1 SGHRS, CDR2 YFSETQ. Trimming pared 0 bases from V and 1 base from J, leaving 10 bases between. The CDR3 bases are TGCGCCAGCAGCTTGGGGCGGACGGGCCAAGAGACCCAGTACTTC. Encoded protein: CASSLGRTGQETQYF. Using reference TRBV5-1 and TRBJ2-5 for the parts outside the CDR3, the full variable domain is KAGVTQTPRYLIKTRGQQVTLSCSPISGHRSVSWYQQTPGQGLQFLFEYFSETQRNKGNFPGRFSGRQFSNSRSEMNVSTLELGDSALYLCASSLGRTGQETQYFGPGTRLLVL.

The chain combines TRBV5-1 with TRBJ2-5; D could derive from TRBD1 or TRBD2 (5 bases each). V lost 5 bases and J 4 bases, leaving 18 bases between the germline ends. The germline V gene has CDR1 SGHRS and CDR2 YFSETQ. The CDR3 spans 15 residues. The CDR3 reads CASSFLSGTGETQYF. The CDR3 coding sequence is TGCGCCAGCAGTTTCCTTTCCGGGACGGGAGAGACCCAGTACTTC. Looking up the rest from reference TRBV5-1 and TRBJ2-5 gives the full variable domain: KAGVTQTPRYLIKTRGQQVTLSCSPISGHRSVSWYQQTPGQGLQFLFEYFSETQRNKGNFPGRFSGRQFSNSRSEMNVSTLELGDSALYLCASSFLSGTGETQYFGPGTRLLVL.

J is TRBJ2-3 and V is TRBV7-9; 8 positions match TRBD1. V dropped 4 bases and J dropped 3; count of bases not matched to a gene: 15. Germline V gives CDR1 SEHNR, CDR2 FQNEAQ (reference sequence). The CDR3 covers 18 residues. The CDR3 sequence is CASSSYPLQGAGTDTQYF. In DNA, the CDR3 is TGTGCCAGCAGCTCATATCCACTTCAGGGGGCGGGAACAGATACGCAGTATTTT.